A single sample is the source of the 30 T cell receptor beta chains below, sequenced in a study of OX40 agonist ivuxolimab in advanced cancers. TCRdb's table, derived via immunoSEQ multiplex PCR, lists solely in-frame clones and lacks some. The table shows under 100,000 clones, with roughly 90% occurring only once. Specimen: CD4+ or CD8+ T cells sorted from blood, collected in a trial of the OX40 agonist ivuxolimab. The receptors shown here come from an adult with an advanced solid tumor such as melanoma, head and neck, liver or kidney cancer.

This clone was detected only a few times. The chain is built from TRBV5-4 and TRBJ2-3; 10 bases are shared with TRBD2. V was pared by 3 bases and J by 0 bases, with 4 bases of the junction left unmatched. CDR3 length: 16 residues. Germline V gene lookup returns CDR1 SGHNT and CDR2 YYREEE (reference sequence). CDR3 DNA sequence: TGTGCCAGCAGCTCGGAGGGACTAGCGAGCACAGATACGCAGTATTTT. Translated, it gives CASSSEGLASTDTQYF.

J is TRBJ1-3 and V is TRBV7-2; TRBD1 is a possible D gene (5 bases). V was cut by 4 bases and J by 0 bases, with 13 bases left in between. This CDR3 region has 16 residues. CDR1 and CDR2 (germline): SGHTA, FQGNSA. The CDR3 bases are TGTGCCAGCAGCTCAAACAGACAGCCCTCTGGAAACACCATATATTTT. It specifies CASSSNRQPSGNTIYF.

V and J are TRBV28 and TRBJ1-5; D possibly corresponds to TRBD1 (6 bases). The CDR3 loop spans 16 amino acids. Per the germline V gene, CDR1 is MDHEN and CDR2 is SYDVKM. With 5 bases removed from V and 0 bases from J, the gap between germline ends came to 14 bases. The CDR3 coding sequence is TGTGCCAGCAGTACCCGACAGGCCCTTAGCAATCAGCCCCAGCATTTT. Translated: CASSTRQALSNQPQHF.

This chain connects TRBV7-9 to TRBJ1-5; 7 bases align to TRBD1. V was pared by 1 base and J by 5 bases, with 2 bases of the junction left unmatched. Germline CDR1 reads SEHNR; CDR2 reads FQNEAQ (reference sequence). The CDR3 sequence is 14 residues long. CDR3 loop: CASSLEGGHQPQHF. In nucleotides, the CDR3 is TGTGCCAGCAGCTTAGAAGGGGGCCATCAGCCCCAGCATTTT.

This chain joins TRBV25-1 and TRBJ2-1; D tentatively fits TRBD1 or TRBD2 (5 bases each). This CDR3 region has 13 residues. Trimming shortened V by 3 bases and J by 7 bases, and 10 bases separated the two germline ends. Germline-derived CDR1 and CDR2 are MGHDK and SYGVNS. The chain's CDR3 is CASSDIEGNEQFF. The DNA of the CDR3 is TGTGCCAGCAGTGACATTGAGGGGAATGAGCAGTTCTTC.

This clone was seen a single time. The chain couples TRBV6-1 to TRBJ1-4; D uncertain. Germline CDR1 is MNHNS and CDR2 is SASEGT. The V end lost 5 bases, the J end lost 1 base, and 11 bases lay between the germline ends. The CDR3 length is 15 residues. DNA for the CDR3: TGTGCCAGCAGTCCCCTCGGACTAACTAATGAAAAACTGTTTTTT. Translated: CASSPLGLTNEKLFF.

The gene calls are TRBV23-1 and TRBJ2-7; 8 nucleotides align to TRBD1. TRBV23-1 is annotated as an ORF whose role is uncertain. The CDR3 sequence is 13 residues long. The CDR3 region has the DNA TGCGCACCTCGGACAGGGAAGGGTTACGAGCAGTACTTC. Translation gives CAPRTGKGYEQYF.

The chain links TRBV9 to TRBJ1-1; D gene uncertain. V dropped 0 bases and J dropped 3 bases, with 9 bases sitting between them. Germline CDR1 reads SGDLS; CDR2 reads YYNGEE. CDR3 length equals 14 residues. CDR3 sequence (DNA): TGTGCCAGCAGCGTAGTTCCGGAAGACACTGAAGCTTTCTTT. It encodes CASSVVPEDTEAFF. Filled out from reference TRBV9 and TRBJ1-1, the complete variable domain reads DSGVTQTPKHLITATGQRVTLRCSPRSGDLSVYWYQQSLDQGLQFLIQYYNGEERAKGNILERFSAQQFPDLHSELNLSSLELGDSALYFCASSVVPEDTEAFFGQGTRLTVV.

This rearrangement joins TRBV4-2 to TRBJ2-7; TRBD2 is a possible D gene (5 bases). The germline V gene encodes CDR1 LGHNA and CDR2 YNFKEQ. V was cut by 0 bases and J by 4 bases, with 13 bases left in between. The CDR3 is 15 residues long. The CDR3 sequence: CASSQDPPGMYEQYF. CDR3 nucleotide sequence: TGTGCCAGCAGCCAAGATCCCCCGGGAATGTACGAGCAGTACTTC.

This chain connects TRBV5-1 to TRBJ1-2; TRBD1 agrees at 8 bases. The germline V gene encodes CDR1 SGHRS and CDR2 YFSETQ. This CDR3 has 14 amino acids. The V gene end was trimmed by 8 bases and the J gene end by 1 base; junction bases not matched to a gene: 7. The CDR3 DNA reads as TGCGCCAGTTCACCCGGACAGGGTAACTATGGCTACACCTTC. It encodes CASSPGQGNYGYTF.

V usage is TRBV7-8 and J usage is TRBJ2-5, with D perhaps assigned TRBD1 or TRBD2 (5 bases each). Trimming cost V 1 base and J 1 base, with 7 bases left between them. The germline V gene encodes CDR1 SGHVS and CDR2 FQNEAQ. The CDR3 spans 14 residues. DNA of the CDR3: TGTGCCAGCAGCTTAGTAGGGACCCAAGAGACCCAGTACTTC. This codes for CASSLVGTQETQYF.

The rearrangement uses TRBV5-1 and TRBJ2-5; perhaps TRBD1 as D (5 bases). The germline V gene has CDR1 SGHRS and CDR2 YFSETQ. Trimming shortened V by 4 bases and J by 4 bases, and 17 bases separated the two germline ends. The CDR3 runs 15 residues. DNA for the CDR3: TGCGCCAGCAGCACAGGACACCACACAGTAGAGACCCAGTACTTC. This encodes CASSTGHHTVETQYF. Full variable domain (missing parts from reference TRBV5-1 and TRBJ2-5): KAGVTQTPRYLIKTRGQQVTLSCSPISGHRSVSWYQQTPGQGLQFLFEYFSETQRNKGNFPGRFSGRQFSNSRSEMNVSTLELGDSALYLCASSTGHHTVETQYFGPGTRLLVL.

The chain combines TRBV5-1 with TRBJ1-3; no firm D call. V was trimmed by 0 bases and J by 0 bases, leaving 10 bases between them. This CDR3 contains 16 residues. The germline gives CDR1 SGHRS, CDR2 YFSETQ. CDR3 in DNA: TGCGCCAGCAGCTTGGGTGAGACGAGCTCTGGAAACACCATATATTTT. Translation gives CASSLGETSSGNTIYF.

The chain uses TRBV7-2 and TRBJ2-1; D possibly matches TRBD1 or TRBD2 (5 bases each). Germline lookup yields CDR1 SGHTA and CDR2 FQGNSA. This CDR3 is 13 amino acids long. The ends were cut back, 5 bases at V and 12 bases at J, with 17 bases in the middle. The CDR3 DNA reads TGTGCCAGCAGCCGAGTTGGGGGTACAGCGCAGTTCTTC. Translating it yields CASSRVGGTAQFF.

V and J are TRBV2 and TRBJ2-1, with 7 positions matching TRBD2. The CDR3 extends over 15 amino acids. V trimming: 4 bases; J trimming: 6 bases; junction bases outside the gene matches: 9. The germline V gene encodes CDR1 SNHLY and CDR2 FYNNEI. The CDR3 DNA reads TGTGCCAGCAGTGCAGTAGCGGGCGTATCCAATGAGCAGTTCTTC. It is translated as CASSAVAGVSNEQFF.

The chain carries TRBV30 and TRBJ2-4; D may be TRBD1 or TRBD2 (5 bases each). This CDR3 has 16 amino acids. The ends were cut back, 0 bases at V and 0 bases at J, with 12 bases in the middle. The germline V gene has CDR1 GTSNPN and CDR2 SVGIG (reference sequence). The CDR3 here is CAWSVDSGLAKNIQYF. The CDR3 DNA reads TGTGCCTGGAGTGTAGACTCGGGGCTAGCCAAAAACATTCAGTACTTC. Variable domain in full (rest from reference TRBV30 and TRBJ2-4): SQTIHQWPATLVQPVGSPLSLECTVEGTSNPNLYWYRQAAGRGLQLLFYSVGIGQISSEVPQNLSASRPQDRQFILSSKKLLLSDSGFYLCAWSVDSGLAKNIQYFGAGTRLSVL.

The V gene is TRBV2, the J gene TRBJ2-3, with D maybe TRBD2 (5 bases). The germline V and J ends were trimmed by 6 bases and 3 bases, with 13 bases remaining between them. The CDR3 has 14 amino acids. CDR1 and CDR2 (germline): SNHLY, FYNNEI. The CDR3: CASRPGLVTDTQYF. The CDR3 bases are TGTGCCAGCAGGCCCGGACTGGTAACAGATACGCAGTATTTT.

The V call is TRBV7-9, the J call TRBJ1-4, with 7 bases identical to TRBD1. Germline assignment: CDR1 SEHNR and CDR2 FQNEAQ (reference sequence). The CDR3 consists of 18 residues. J lost 8 bases, V lost 3 bases, and 18 bases had no gene match. CDR3 DNA: TGTGCCAGCAGCTTTCTTTCCGACCTACAGGGGCTAGAGGAAAAACTGTTTTTT. This codes for CASSFLSDLQGLEEKLFF. The complete variable domain, with remaining parts taken from reference TRBV7-9 and TRBJ1-4, reads DTGVSQNPRHKITKRGQNVTFRCDPISEHNRLYWYRQTLGQGPEFLTYFQNEAQLEKSRLLSDRFSAERPKGSFSTLEIQRTEQGDSAMYLCASSFLSDLQGLEEKLFFGSGTQLSVL.

DNA of the CDR3: TGCGCCAGCAGCTCCCCATTAACGGGAGGGAAAGGCGGGGAGCTGTTTTTT. Translation: CASSSPLTGGKGGELFF. The chain links TRBV5-1 to TRBJ2-2, with 8 bases lining up with TRBD2. This CDR3 region has 17 residues. The V segment lost 3 bases and the J segment 7 bases; nucleotides outside the gene matches: 14. Per the germline V gene, CDR1 is SGHRS and CDR2 is YFSETQ.

V usage is TRBV5-1 and J usage is TRBJ1-4; D unresolved. This CDR3 has 14 amino acids. Germline V lookup: CDR1 SGHRS, CDR2 YFSETQ. Trimming stripped 0 bases from V and 3 bases from J, with 6 bases between. DNA for the CDR3: TGCGCCAGCAGCTTGGGGGAGCCTAATGAAAAACTGTTTTTT. Amino acid sequence: CASSLGEPNEKLFF.

The chain joins TRBV7-9 to TRBJ2-7; TRBD2 is a possible D gene (5 bases). The CDR3 runs 14 residues. Trimming stripped 7 bases from V and 3 bases from J, with 16 bases between. Germline V lookup: CDR1 SEHNR, CDR2 FQNEAQ (reference sequence). CDR3 nucleotide sequence: TGTGCCAGCACCACTAGTAAAACTTTCTACGAGCAGTACTTC. This codes for CASTTSKTFYEQYF. Variable domain in full (rest from reference TRBV7-9 and TRBJ2-7): DTGVSQNPRHKITKRGQNVTFRCDPISEHNRLYWYRQTLGQGPEFLTYFQNEAQLEKSRLLSDRFSAERPKGSFSTLEIQRTEQGDSAMYLCASTTSKTFYEQYFGPGTRLTVT.

V usage is TRBV2 and J usage is TRBJ2-3, with no clear D. There are 15 residues in the CDR3. CDR1 and CDR2 (germline): SNHLY, FYNNEI. The V and J ends lost 2 bases and 1 base respectively, with 10 bases between them. The CDR3 DNA sequence: TGTGCCAGCAGTGAATGGGCTAGAGGCACAGATACGCAGTATTTT. It is translated as CASSEWARGTDTQYF.

This clone has just a few counts. V and J are TRBV19 and TRBJ2-5, with 8 bases that match TRBD2. V trimming: 5 bases; J trimming: 5 bases; junction bases outside the gene matches: 4. The CDR3 length is 13 residues. CDR1 is LNHDA and CDR2 is SQIVND in the germline V gene (reference sequence). The CDR3: CASSPRLAETQYF. The CDR3, as DNA: TGTGCCAGTAGTCCACGACTAGCGGAGACCCAGTACTTC.

The V and J genes are TRBV11-3 and TRBJ2-5, with D possibly being TRBD2 (5 bases). The V and J ends lost 4 bases and 2 bases respectively, with 11 bases between them. The CDR3 contains 14 residues. Germline CDR1 SGHNT, CDR2 YENEEA. The CDR3 sequence is CASSSDWKQETQYF. The CDR3 DNA reads as TGTGCCAGCAGCTCGGACTGGAAACAAGAGACCCAGTACTTC.

The chain carries TRBV19 and TRBJ2-5; D unresolved. Germline CDR1 is LNHDA and CDR2 is SQIVND (reference sequence). The CDR3 length is 14 residues. Trimming stripped 3 bases from V and 0 bases from J, with 8 bases between. CDR3 nucleotide sequence: TGTGCCAGTAGTATTAGGCCATACCAAGAGACCCAGTACTTC. Translated, it gives CASSIRPYQETQYF.

In its sample, this clone was seen once. The rearrangement uses TRBV10-2 and TRBJ1-1; TRBD1 is a possible D gene (5 bases). Per germline, CDR1 WSHSY and CDR2 SAAADI. Trimming cost V 6 bases and J 6 bases, with 11 bases left between them. The CDR3 covers 12 residues. CDR3 in amino acids: CASRRLQAEAFF. The CDR3 DNA follows: TGCGCCAGCAGACGTTTACAGGCTGAAGCTTTCTTT.

This clone occurred a few times. The chain uses TRBV7-9 and TRBJ1-2, with a possible D match to TRBD1 (6 bases). The V gene lost 3 bases and the J gene lost 3 bases, with 14 bases spanning the gap. CDR3 length: 15 amino acids. Germline assignment: CDR1 SEHNR and CDR2 FQNEAQ (reference sequence). Here the CDR3 reads CASSLDSVAYYGYTF. CDR3 nucleotide sequence: TGTGCCAGCAGCTTGGACAGCGTAGCCTACTATGGCTACACCTTC.

The chain combines TRBV19 with TRBJ2-5; TRBD1 aligns across 10 bases. Germline loops: CDR1 LNHDA, CDR2 SQIVND (reference sequence). With V trimmed by 6 bases and J by 5 bases, 6 bases remained unmatched. The CDR3 extends over 14 amino acids. The CDR3 is CASSKGQGGETQYF. Written as DNA, the CDR3 is TGTGCCAGTAGCAAAGGACAGGGGGGCGAGACCCAGTACTTC. Based on the CDR3 plus reference TRBV19 and TRBJ2-5, the full variable domain is DGGITQSPKYLFRKEGQNVTLSCEQNLNHDAMYWYRQDPGQGLRLIYYSQIVNDFQKGDIAEGYSVSREKKESFPLTVTSAQKNPTAFYLCASSKGQGGETQYFGPGTRLLVL.

This chain's CDR3 is CASSLRDRANIQYF. The CDR3 DNA reads as TGTGCCAGCAGCCTCCGGGACAGGGCGAACATTCAGTACTTC. V and J are TRBV7-2 and TRBJ2-4, with TRBD1 matching over 9 bases. From germline, CDR1 is SGHTA and CDR2 FQGNSA. V lost 5 bases and J lost 7; bases outside the gene matches: 6. The CDR3 totals 14 residues.

The CDR3 bases are TGTGCCAGTAGTATAGGGGACAGGCACAATGAGCAGTTCTTC. The encoded protein is CASSIGDRHNEQFF. This chain joins TRBV19 and TRBJ2-1; 8 bases are shared with TRBD1. The CDR3 length is 14 residues. CDR1 and CDR2 from the germline V gene are LNHDA and SQIVND (reference sequence). Losses at the gene ends were 1 base for V and 5 bases for J; bases not matched to a gene: 1.